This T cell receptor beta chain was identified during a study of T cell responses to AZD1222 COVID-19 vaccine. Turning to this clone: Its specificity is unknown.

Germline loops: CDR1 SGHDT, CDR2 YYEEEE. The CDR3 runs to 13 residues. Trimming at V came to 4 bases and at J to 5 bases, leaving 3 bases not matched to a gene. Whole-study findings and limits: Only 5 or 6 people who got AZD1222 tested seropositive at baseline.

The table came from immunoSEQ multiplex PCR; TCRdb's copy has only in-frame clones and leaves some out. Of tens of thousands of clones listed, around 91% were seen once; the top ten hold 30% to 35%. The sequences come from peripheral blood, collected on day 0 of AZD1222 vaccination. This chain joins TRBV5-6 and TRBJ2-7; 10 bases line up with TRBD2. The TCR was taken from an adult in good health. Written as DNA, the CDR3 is TGTGCCAGCAGCCTAGCGGGAGTCAACGAGCAGTACTTC. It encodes CASSLAGVNEQYF.